The 15 T cell receptor beta chains below were found in one sample sequenced in a study of T cell changes during pregnancy in multiple sclerosis. Method: immunoSEQ multiplex PCR; TCRdb's copy keeps in-frame clones and lacks some. There are around 56,000 clones in the sample; approximately 90% occur only once, and more than 0.3% lies in the top ten. Sample: CD4+ T cells from peripheral blood mononuclear cells, taken in the third trimester of pregnancy. These receptors were obtained from a female donor with multiple sclerosis, enrolled in a pregnancy study.

V gene TRBV29-1 combines with J gene TRBJ2-6; D remains ambiguous. With 4 bases removed from V and 4 bases from J, the gap between germline ends came to 8 bases. CDR3 length: 13 residues. Germline lookup yields CDR1 SQVTM and CDR2 ANQGSEA. CDR3 protein: CSVGGTGANVLTF. The CDR3 bases are TGCAGCGTTGGAGGAACCGGGGCCAACGTCCTGACTTTC.

The chain combines TRBV5-1 with TRBJ1-5; perhaps TRBD1 as D (6 bases). The CDR3 loop spans 15 amino acids. Deletions cut 5 bases from V and 2 bases from J, with 14 bases between. CDR1 and CDR2 from the germline V gene are SGHRS and YFSETQ. The CDR3 sequence: CASSKNAGGNQPQHF. CDR3 DNA sequence: TGCGCCAGCAGTAAAAATGCAGGGGGCAATCAGCCCCAGCATTTT.

The rearrangement joins TRBV6-1 to TRBJ1-2; a weak D match, TRBD1 (6 bases). Germline V gives CDR1 MNHNS, CDR2 SASEGT. The CDR3 loop spans 13 amino acids. Trimming took 7 bases from V and 4 from J, leaving 13 bases between them. The CDR3 DNA reads TGTGCCAGCACCACGGACAGCGGCTATGGCTACACCTTC. It yields the protein CASTTDSGYGYTF.

The rearrangement links TRBV21-1 to TRBJ1-3; TRBD1, the table's D call, was not compared with the DNA. TRBV21-1 represents a pseudogene. The CDR3 is 18 amino acids. The CDR3 DNA sequence: TGTGCCAGCAGCCTTCGGGGACAGACAAGTTTCTCTGGAAACACCATATATTTT. This gives the protein CASSLRGQTSFSGNTIYF.

The rearrangement uses TRBV5-1 and TRBJ1-1; 9 nucleotides match TRBD1. The CDR3 runs 13 residues. Germline values: CDR1 SGHRS, CDR2 YFSETQ. The trim removed 6 bases at V and 1 base at J, leaving 1 base unmatched. As DNA, the CDR3 is TGCGCCAGCAAGACAGGGGGGAACACTGAAGCTTTCTTT. Protein: CASKTGGNTEAFF.

The V gene is TRBV11-1, the J gene TRBJ2-2; D is ambiguous. The CDR3 extends over 14 amino acids. Trimming took 3 bases from V and 5 from J, leaving 10 bases between them. CDR1 is SGHAT and CDR2 is FQDESV in the germline V gene (reference sequence). This CDR3 reads CASSLADKTGELFF. The CDR3 nucleotides are TGTGCCAGCAGCTTGGCAGACAAGACCGGGGAGCTGTTTTTT.

The J gene is TRBJ2-2, the V gene TRBV11-2; 7 bases fit TRBD1. This CDR3 comprises 16 residues. With 7 bases clipped from V and 5 bases from J, the junction kept 13 bases outside the gene matches. Germline values: CDR1 SGHAT, CDR2 FQNNGV. This CDR3 is CASNRMLGGLTGELFF. The CDR3 DNA reads TGTGCCAGCAACCGTATGCTAGGGGGCCTAACCGGGGAGCTGTTTTTT.

CDR3 DNA: TGTGCCAGTAGTTATACAGGGGGCGGCAATCAGCCCCAGCATTTT. This encodes CASSYTGGGNQPQHF. The genes are TRBV19 and TRBJ1-5; 9 nucleotides line up with TRBD1. The CDR3 is 15 residues long. V lost 5 bases, J lost 2 bases, and 4 bases stayed unmatched. Germline V lookup: CDR1 LNHDA, CDR2 SQIVND (reference sequence).

The table lists this clone with a count of one. This chain connects TRBV7-9 to TRBJ2-1; 10 bases line up with TRBD2. With V trimmed by 6 bases and J by 1 base, 6 bases remained unmatched. The CDR3 has 16 residues. Germline V gene data show CDR1 as SEHNR and CDR2 as FQNEAQ (reference sequence). CDR3 bases: TGTGCCAGCAGTCCTAGCGGGAGTCTTTCCTACAATGAGCAGTTCTTC. This encodes CASSPSGSLSYNEQFF.

The V and J genes are TRBV4-3 and TRBJ2-3; 8 bases map to TRBD2. Looked up from germline, CDR1 is LGHNA and CDR2 is YSLEER. Trimming cost V 1 base and J 1 base; bases outside gene matches: 10. CDR3 length equals 18 residues. CDR3 amino acids: CASSQGIYRGGGTDTQYF. The CDR3 region has the DNA TGCGCCAGCAGCCAAGGGATCTACCGGGGGGGCGGCACAGATACGCAGTATTTT.

The rearrangement joins TRBV5-4 to TRBJ2-3; 7 bases are a match to TRBD1. Germline values: CDR1 SGHNT, CDR2 YYREEE (reference sequence). The trim removed 7 bases at V and 2 bases at J, leaving 7 bases unmatched. This CDR3 comprises 14 residues. The CDR3 spells CASGTEGATDTQYF. The CDR3 coding sequence is TGTGCCAGCGGGACAGAGGGGGCCACAGATACGCAGTATTTT.

This chain joins TRBV6-1 and TRBJ1-5, with D uncertain. Trimming shortened V by 1 base and J by 6 bases, and 13 bases separated the two germline ends. Per germline, CDR1 MNHNS and CDR2 SASEGT. The CDR3 loop spans 15 amino acids. This CDR3 is CASSEGGVAGQPQHF. For the CDR3, the DNA is TGTGCCAGCAGTGAAGGCGGGGTTGCGGGTCAGCCCCAGCATTTT.

The V call is TRBV10-3, the J call TRBJ1-5, with 9 bases lining up with TRBD1. V shed 4 bases, J shed 4 bases, and the junction held 5 bases outside the gene matches. The CDR3 runs to 15 residues. CDR1 ENHRY and CDR2 SYGVKD come from the germline V gene. The CDR3 nucleotides are TGTGCCATCAGTGTGACCGGGACAGGGAATCAGCCCCAGCATTTT. This encodes CAISVTGTGNQPQHF.

This clone was seen a single time. This chain uses TRBV27 with TRBJ2-2; a possible D gene is TRBD1 (6 bases). Deletions cut 4 bases from V and 6 bases from J, with 12 bases between. Germline V gives CDR1 MNHEY, CDR2 SMNVEV (reference sequence). The CDR3 runs 14 residues. In DNA, the CDR3 is TGTGCCAGCAGTTCGACAGGTTCCGCCGGGGAGCTGTTTTTT. Residues: CASSSTGSAGELFF.

The rearrangement joins TRBV27 to TRBJ2-7, with D maybe TRBD1 (5 bases). Trimming removed 1 base at V and 7 bases at J, with 17 bases between. Per germline, CDR1 MNHEY and CDR2 SMNVEV (reference sequence). The CDR3 runs 15 residues. In DNA form, the CDR3 reads TGTGCCAGCAGTTTATTGACAACAGGTTCGGTAGAGCAGTACTTC. It encodes CASSLLTTGSVEQYF.